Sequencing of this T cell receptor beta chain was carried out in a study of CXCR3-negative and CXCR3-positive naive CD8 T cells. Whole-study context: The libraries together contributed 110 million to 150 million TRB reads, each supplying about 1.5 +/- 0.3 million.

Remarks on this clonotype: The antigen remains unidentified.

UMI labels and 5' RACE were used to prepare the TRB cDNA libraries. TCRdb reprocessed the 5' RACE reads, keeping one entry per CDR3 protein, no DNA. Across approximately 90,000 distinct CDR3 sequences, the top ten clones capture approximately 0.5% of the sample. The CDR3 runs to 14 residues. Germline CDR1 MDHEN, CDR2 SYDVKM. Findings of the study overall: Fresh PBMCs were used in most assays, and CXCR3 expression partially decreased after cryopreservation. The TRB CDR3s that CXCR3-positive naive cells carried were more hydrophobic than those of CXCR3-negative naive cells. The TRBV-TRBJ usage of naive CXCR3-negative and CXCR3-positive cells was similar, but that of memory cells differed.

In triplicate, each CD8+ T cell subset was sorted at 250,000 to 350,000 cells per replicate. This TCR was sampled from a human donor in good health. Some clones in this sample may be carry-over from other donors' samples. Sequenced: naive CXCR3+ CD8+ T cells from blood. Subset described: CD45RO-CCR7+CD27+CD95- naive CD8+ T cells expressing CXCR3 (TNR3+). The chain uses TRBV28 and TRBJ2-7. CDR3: CASRAWTASSPQYF.